These 17 T cell receptor beta chains were all obtained from the same sample, sequenced in a study of shared clonotypes between healthy human individuals. The table came from immunoSEQ multiplex PCR; TCRdb's copy has only in-frame clones and leaves some out. Of about 2.4 million clones in the sample, 93% were seen once. The sequenced material came from naive CD4+ T cells from PBMCs. Subset given: CD45RA+ positively selected. The origin of the receptors is a young man in good health. Some clones in this sample may be carry-over from other donors' samples.

The chain joins TRBV7-8 to TRBJ2-1; 8 nucleotides align to TRBD2. After removal of 4 bases from V and 5 bases from J, the junction contained 10 bases not matched to a gene. The CDR3 sequence is 16 residues long. Germline lookup yields CDR1 SGHVS and CDR2 FQNEAQ. In nucleotides, the CDR3 is TGTGCCAGCAGCTCCCTCATAGCGGGGAACAACAATGAGCAGTTCTTC. Its translation is CASSSLIAGNNNEQFF.

The J gene is TRBJ2-5, the V gene TRBV5-4, with D possibly TRBD2 on 6 matching bases. Germline V gene sequence: CDR1 SGHNT, CDR2 YYREEE (reference sequence). V was trimmed by 4 bases and J by 2 bases, leaving 15 bases between them. The length of the CDR3 is 15 residues. As DNA, the CDR3 is TGTGCCAGCAGCGGGGGAGGACTACCGCAAGAGACCCAGTACTTC. Protein sequence: CASSGGGLPQETQYF.

The rearrangement joins TRBV5-6 to TRBJ2-3; tentative D call: TRBD2 (6 bases). Trimming took off 4 bases at V and 1 base at J, with 25 bases between the two ends. The V gene's germline CDR1 is SGHDT and CDR2 YYEEEE. There are 19 residues in the CDR3. CDR3 bases: TGTGCCAGCAGCGACTCCGGGATACGGGGGTCGAAGGGCACAGATACGCAGTATTTT. It encodes CASSDSGIRGSKGTDTQYF.

The CDR3 DNA is TGTGCCAGCACTCGGGAGGGCCGAGATGAGCAGTTCTTC. It specifies CASTREGRDEQFF. The chain uses TRBV6-1 and TRBJ2-1; 8 bases are a match to TRBD2. The germline gives CDR1 MNHNS, CDR2 SASEGT. V lost 7 bases, J lost 8 bases, and 7 bases stayed unmatched. The CDR3 is made up of 13 amino acids.

The J gene is TRBJ2-5, the V gene TRBV15, with D uncertain. Germline V gene lookup returns CDR1 LNHNV and CDR2 YYDKDF (reference sequence). Trimming took off 0 bases at V and 4 bases at J, with 6 bases between the two ends. The CDR3 spans 13 residues. CDR3 sequence reads: CATSREPGETQYF. CDR3 bases: TGTGCCACCAGCAGAGAACCGGGAGAGACCCAGTACTTC. Supplemented by reference TRBV15 and TRBJ2-5, the full variable domain reads DAMVIQNPRYQVTQFGKPVTLSCSQTLNHNVMYWYQQKSSQAPKLLFHYYDKDFNNEADTPDNFQSRRPNTSFCFLDIRSPGLGDTAMYLCATSREPGETQYFGPGTRLLVL.

The chain combines TRBV28 with TRBJ1-1, with D uncertain. This CDR3 has 14 residues. V gave up 7 bases and J gave up 4 bases, with 16 bases separating them. The germline V gene encodes CDR1 MDHEN and CDR2 SYDVKM. The CDR3, as DNA: TGTGCCAGCATACGGACCCTCCAGGCCACTGAAGCTTTCTTT. This codes for CASIRTLQATEAFF.

This rearrangement joins TRBV12-2 to TRBJ2-4; the table's D call of TRBD2 was not tested on the DNA. TRBV12-2 is a documented pseudogene. This CDR3 is built from 17 residues. CDR3 nucleotides: TGTGCAAGTCGCTCGTTAGCGGGAGTTGGGGCCAAAAACATTCAGTACTTC. This translates into CASRSLAGVGAKNIQYF.

The V and J genes are TRBV4-2 and TRBJ2-2; 15 bases map to TRBD2. Germline V gene sequence: CDR1 LGHNA, CDR2 YNFKEQ. Trimming at V came to 4 bases and at J to 8 bases, leaving 2 bases not matched to a gene. The CDR3 is made up of 15 amino acids. CDR3 coding DNA: TGTGCCAGCAGCCCGGGACTAGCGGGAGGAGGGGAGCTGTTTTTT. Translation: CASSPGLAGGGELFF.

This chain joins TRBV28 and TRBJ1-6; 9 bases are shared with TRBD1. The CDR3 contains 14 residues. Per germline, CDR1 MDHEN and CDR2 SYDVKM. Trimming removed 2 bases from V and 9 bases from J; junction bases left unmatched: 2. CDR3 DNA sequence: TGTGCCAGCAGTTTACCGGACAGGGGTTCACCCCTCCACTTT. Translation gives CASSLPDRGSPLHF.

This chain joins TRBV28 and TRBJ2-7, with 11 bases identical to TRBD2. Germline trimming cut 5 bases from V and 4 bases from J; bases unmatched to any gene: 7. The CDR3 contains 15 residues. CDR1 MDHEN and CDR2 SYDVKM come from the germline V gene. CDR3 in DNA: TGTGCCAGCAGTCCGCTAGCGGGAGGCTTGTACGAGCAGTACTTC. Its protein product is CASSPLAGGLYEQYF.

The chain uses TRBV7-2 and TRBJ2-7; the match to TRBD2 covers 7 bases. In germline, CDR1 is SGHTA, CDR2 FQGNSA. With V trimmed by 1 base and J by 4 bases, 7 bases remained unmatched. This CDR3 spans 15 amino acids. The CDR3 here is CASSLGRTRSYEQYF. DNA for the CDR3: TGTGCCAGCAGCTTAGGTAGGACTAGATCGTACGAGCAGTACTTC.

The rearrangement links TRBV4-1 to TRBJ2-7; a possible D gene is TRBD2 (5 bases). V lost 6 bases, J lost 0 bases, and 12 bases lay in between. CDR1 and CDR2 from the germline V gene are MGHRA and YSYEKL. The CDR3 consists of 14 residues. CDR3 coding DNA: TGCGCCAGCAGTAGAGGGCCTCTCTCCTACGAGCAGTACTTC. Its protein is CASSRGPLSYEQYF.

This rearrangement joins TRBV4-3 to TRBJ1-4, with 11 bases aligning to TRBD1. Looked up from germline, CDR1 is LGHNA and CDR2 is YSLEER. Unmatched junction bases numbered 4, after V lost 4 bases and J lost 6 bases. The CDR3 totals 15 residues. The CDR3 DNA reads TGCGCCAGCAGCCTAGGGACAGGGGGTGATGAAAAACTGTTTTTT. Protein sequence: CASSLGTGGDEKLFF.

The V gene is TRBV4-2, the J gene TRBJ1-5; 7 bases align to TRBD1. The J segment lost 7 bases and the V segment lost 0 bases, leaving 6 bases of the junction unmatched. The CDR3 has 15 residues. Germline values: CDR1 LGHNA, CDR2 YNFKEQ. CDR3 DNA: TGTGCCAGCAGCCAAGAACCAGGGGGAGGACAGCCCCAGCATTTT. Protein product: CASSQEPGGGQPQHF.

This clone appeared a single time. The chain carries TRBV6-5 and TRBJ2-1; D tentatively reads TRBD1 or TRBD2 (6 bases each). The CDR3 totals 15 residues. CDR1 MNHEY and CDR2 SVGAGI come from the germline V gene. V dropped 4 bases and J dropped 8 bases, with 18 bases sitting between them. The CDR3 reads CASSSGSGGGHEQFF. The CDR3 DNA reads TGTGCCAGCAGTTCCGGCAGCGGAGGGGGGCATGAGCAGTTCTTC.

V and J are TRBV19 and TRBJ2-6, with 11 bases fitting TRBD1. The CDR3 has 19 residues. Germline V gene sequence: CDR1 LNHDA, CDR2 SQIVND (reference sequence). With 3 bases clipped from V and 2 bases from J, the junction kept 9 bases outside the gene matches. CDR3 loop: CASSIGGQGAGAGANVLTF. The DNA of the CDR3 is TGTGCCAGTAGTATTGGAGGACAGGGGGCAGGAGCTGGGGCCAACGTCCTGACTTTC.

This sequence joins TRBV5-1 and TRBJ2-3; 11 bases map to TRBD2. The J segment lost 3 bases and the V segment lost 0 bases, leaving 12 bases of the junction unmatched. The CDR3 consists of 19 residues. The germline gives CDR1 SGHRS, CDR2 YFSETQ. The CDR3 sequence is CASSLAEASGRKRTDTQYF. In DNA, the CDR3 is TGCGCCAGCAGCTTGGCCGAGGCTAGCGGGAGGAAGAGGACAGATACGCAGTATTTT.